Listed below are T cell receptor beta chains from one sample, sequenced in a study of blood T cell repertoires in COVID-19. The repertoire was sequenced with immunoSEQ multiplex PCR; TCRdb's copy has only in-frame clones and lacks some. The sample lists 140,000 to 150,000 clones; more than 75% were seen once. Sequenced sample: PBMCs or T cells enriched from blood (not recorded which). These receptors originate from a man aged 55 to 70 who had recovered from COVID-19. Each CDR3 is given with its conserved first and last residue. Each record gives: V gene, D gene, J gene, clone size, CDR3 DNA, CDR3 protein. A D gene is named only where the DNA matches it firmly. Where a row states a size, it is once, few, many or the class of an expanded clone; other rows omit it.

v_call: TRBV3-1/TRBV3-2; d_call: -; j_call: TRBJ1-6; clone_size: -; cdr3_nt: TGTGCCAGCGGAGGATCACCCCTCCACTTT; cdr3_aa: CASGGSPLHF
v_call: TRBV28; d_call: TRBD2; j_call: TRBJ2-4; clone_size: few; cdr3_nt: TGTCCCCGCGGACCGCGGGGGGGGCCCAAAAACATTCAGTACTTC; cdr3_aa: CPRGPRGGPKNIQYF
v_call: TRBV5-6; d_call: -; j_call: TRBJ1-1; clone_size: -; cdr3_nt: TGTGCCAGCAGCTTCCGGGGGGTAGTAATGAACACTGAAGCTTTCTTT; cdr3_aa: CASSFRGVVMNTEAFF
v_call: TRBV15; d_call: TRBD2; j_call: TRBJ2-7; clone_size: -; cdr3_nt: TGTGCCACCAGCAGAGACGAACTAGCGGGGCAAGCCTACGAGCAGTACTTC; cdr3_aa: CATSRDELAGQAYEQYF
v_call: TRBV18; d_call: -; j_call: TRBJ2-3; clone_size: -; cdr3_nt: TGTGCCAGCTCACTCGGGTGGGGCAGCACAGATACGCAGTATTTT; cdr3_aa: CASSLGWGSTDTQYF
v_call: TRBV2; d_call: -; j_call: TRBJ2-7; clone_size: -; cdr3_nt: TGTGCCAGCAGTGAAGCTGCAGGGGTCTACGAGCAGTACTTC; cdr3_aa: CASSEAAGVYEQYF
v_call: TRBV10-3; d_call: -; j_call: TRBJ1-4; clone_size: -; cdr3_nt: TGTGCCATCAGAGAAACGGGGAAAAATGAAAAACTGTTTTTT; cdr3_aa: CAIRETGKNEKLFF
v_call: TRBV19; d_call: -; j_call: TRBJ2-2; clone_size: once; cdr3_nt: TGTGCCAGTCGAAGCAGGGGCACCGGGGAGCTGTTTTTT; cdr3_aa: CASRSRGTGELFF
v_call: TRBV5-5; d_call: TRBD1; j_call: TRBJ2-2; clone_size: -; cdr3_nt: TGTGCCAGCAGCTTGGAGACAGGGTGGACCGGGGAGCTGTTTTTT; cdr3_aa: CASSLETGWTGELFF
v_call: TRBV5-1; d_call: -; j_call: TRBJ1-1; clone_size: once; cdr3_nt: TGCGCCAGCACCTTACGAGACAGCGTGAACACTGAAGCTTTCTTT; cdr3_aa: CASTLRDSVNTEAFF
v_call: TRBV10-1; d_call: -; j_call: TRBJ1-5; clone_size: -; cdr3_nt: TGCGCCAGCAGTGAGATTGGGGGAGGCTATAGCAATCAGCCCCAGCATTTT; cdr3_aa: CASSEIGGGYSNQPQHF
v_call: TRBV7-6; d_call: TRBD2; j_call: TRBJ2-5; clone_size: -; cdr3_nt: TGTGCCAGCAGCTTACTAGCGGGAGGGCAAGAGACCCAGTACTTC; cdr3_aa: CASSLLAGGQETQYF
v_call: TRBV11-2; d_call: -; j_call: TRBJ1-3; clone_size: -; cdr3_nt: TGTGCCAGCAGAGGAATGGCGGACACCATATATTTT; cdr3_aa: CASRGMADTIYF
v_call: TRBV24-1; d_call: -; j_call: TRBJ2-1; clone_size: -; cdr3_nt: TGTGCCACCAGTGGACCTCTCCAGGGGACCTTGAATGAGCAGTTCTTC; cdr3_aa: CATSGPLQGTLNEQFF
v_call: TRBV7-8; d_call: TRBD1; j_call: TRBJ2-7; clone_size: -; cdr3_nt: TGTGCCAGCAGCTTAGAGGACAGGGTCCTCTACGAGCAGTACTTC; cdr3_aa: CASSLEDRVLYEQYF
v_call: TRBV5-1; d_call: -; j_call: TRBJ1-1; clone_size: once; cdr3_nt: TGCGCCAGCAGCTTGTCAGGGGTTAACACTGAAGCTTTCTTT; cdr3_aa: CASSLSGVNTEAFF
v_call: TRBV5-5; d_call: -; j_call: TRBJ1-2; clone_size: few; cdr3_nt: TGTGCCAGCAGCTTGGCCGGAGATTCTAACTATGGCTACACCTTC; cdr3_aa: CASSLAGDSNYGYTF
v_call: TRBV5-4; d_call: TRBD1; j_call: TRBJ2-2; clone_size: -; cdr3_nt: TGTGCCAGCAGCCACGGGACAGGGAGGAACACCGGGGAGCTGTTTTTT; cdr3_aa: CASSHGTGRNTGELFF
v_call: TRBV2; d_call: -; j_call: TRBJ2-5; clone_size: -; cdr3_nt: TGTGCCAGCAGGGACGGAGGAGGGGAGACCCAGTACTTC; cdr3_aa: CASRDGGGETQYF
v_call: TRBV6-6; d_call: -; j_call: TRBJ2-2; clone_size: -; cdr3_nt: TGTGCCAGCAAGGCGCGGATGGGGGAGCTGTTTTTT; cdr3_aa: CASKARMGELFF
v_call: TRBV7-7; d_call: TRBD1; j_call: TRBJ2-5; clone_size: -; cdr3_nt: TGTGCTAGCAGCTTAGAACTCAACAGGGGGGAGACCCAGTACTTC; cdr3_aa: CASSLELNRGETQYF
v_call: TRBV7-8; d_call: -; j_call: TRBJ1-2; clone_size: -; cdr3_nt: TGTGCCAGCAGCTCCTCTCAAGGTGGGCGGGGTGGCTACACCTTC; cdr3_aa: CASSSSQGGRGGYTF
v_call: TRBV2; d_call: -; j_call: TRBJ2-1; clone_size: -; cdr3_nt: TGTGCCAGCACTTCCCAGGACAGTAGCTCCTACAATGAGCAGTTCTTC; cdr3_aa: CASTSQDSSSYNEQFF
v_call: TRBV11-2; d_call: -; j_call: TRBJ2-1; clone_size: -; cdr3_nt: TGTGCCAGCAATCACCGGACTACACAAAGTGAGCAGTTCTTC; cdr3_aa: CASNHRTTQSEQFF
v_call: TRBV5-6; d_call: -; j_call: TRBJ2-2; clone_size: -; cdr3_nt: TGTGCCAGCAGCTTGGGCGGGGACCCCACCGGGGAGCTGTTTTTT; cdr3_aa: CASSLGGDPTGELFF
v_call: TRBV5-4; d_call: -; j_call: TRBJ2-2; clone_size: -; cdr3_nt: TGTGCCAGCAGCTTACAGAACACCGGGGAGCTGTTTTTT; cdr3_aa: CASSLQNTGELFF
v_call: TRBV9; d_call: -; j_call: TRBJ1-2; clone_size: -; cdr3_nt: TGTGCCAGCAGCGCAGGTCTTTATGGCTACACCTTC; cdr3_aa: CASSAGLYGYTF
v_call: TRBV4-1; d_call: TRBD2; j_call: TRBJ2-7; clone_size: -; cdr3_nt: TGCGCCAGCAGCCAACCCGGGACTAGCGCTTTGGAGCAGTACTTC; cdr3_aa: CASSQPGTSALEQYF
v_call: TRBV7-2; d_call: -; j_call: TRBJ1-2; clone_size: -; cdr3_nt: TGTGCCAGCAGCTTGCTGACATCCGATGGCTACACCTTC; cdr3_aa: CASSLLTSDGYTF
v_call: TRBV6-5; d_call: TRBD1; j_call: TRBJ2-4; clone_size: -; cdr3_nt: TGTGCCAGCAGAGACAGGGACGGGACCAAAAACATTCAGTACTTC; cdr3_aa: CASRDRDGTKNIQYF
v_call: TRBV4-1; d_call: TRBD2; j_call: TRBJ2-7; clone_size: -; cdr3_nt: TGCGCCAGCAGCCAGGGCGGGACTAACGAGCAGTACTTC; cdr3_aa: CASSQGGTNEQYF
v_call: TRBV11-2; d_call: TRBD2; j_call: TRBJ2-7; clone_size: -; cdr3_nt: TGTGCCAGCAGCTTGGTGGCAGCAGCGGGAGAGCAGTACTTC; cdr3_aa: CASSLVAAAGEQYF
v_call: TRBV18; d_call: TRBD1; j_call: TRBJ2-3; clone_size: -; cdr3_nt: TGTGCCAGCTCACCACCGAGGGACAGGGGATTTACAGATACGCAGTATTTT; cdr3_aa: CASSPPRDRGFTDTQYF
v_call: TRBV27; d_call: -; j_call: TRBJ2-7; clone_size: -; cdr3_nt: TGTGCCAGCAGTTTTTCTTCCTCGGGGGGCAGCTACGAGCAGTACTTC; cdr3_aa: CASSFSSSGGSYEQYF
v_call: TRBV12-3/TRBV12-4; d_call: TRBD2; j_call: TRBJ2-7; clone_size: once; cdr3_nt: TGTGCCAGCAGTTCGGGACTAGCGGACGAGCAGTACTTC; cdr3_aa: CASSSGLADEQYF
v_call: TRBV19; d_call: -; j_call: TRBJ2-7; clone_size: -; cdr3_nt: TGTGCCAGTACCCCGTCTAACCGCGGGGAGCAGTACTTC; cdr3_aa: CASTPSNRGEQYF
v_call: TRBV6-2/TRBV6-3; d_call: -; j_call: TRBJ1-2; clone_size: -; cdr3_nt: TGTGCCAGCAGTACGACCGGACAGAACTATGGCTACACCTTC; cdr3_aa: CASSTTGQNYGYTF